These T cell receptor beta chains were read from a single sample in a study of early T cells in non-severe SARS-CoV-2 infection. In TCRdb, the 5' RACE reads were re-called with MiXCR into one record per CDR3 protein. The table shows about 48,000 distinct CDR3 sequences, with about 7.8% occurring only once. Sequencing used whole blood. Receptors were obtained from an adult who was a healthcare worker with PCR-confirmed SARS-CoV-2 infection or an uninfected control (not recorded which). Both conserved end residues are trimmed from each CDR3. A row's size may be missing; if present it is once, few, many or a size class.

clone_size cdr3_length v_call cdr3_aa
many 8 TRBV6-6 ARFTDTQY
many 11 TRBV20-1 SASIPGANEQF
many 11 TRBV12-3/TRBV12-4 ASSPGTGHGYT
many 11 TRBV3-1 ASSQGTGSPLH
few 14 TRBV21-1 ASSKTRHGQGEKLF
many 13 TRBV5-4 ASSPSGALNNEQF
many 12 TRBV10-1 ASSDGRQDTEAF
many 14 TRBV7-2 ASSSGLRQRTDTQY
many 13 TRBV12-3/TRBV12-4 ASSLVGGAYNEQF
many 11 TRBV30 AWSDRGNQPQH
many 12 TRBV4-1 ASSLPKGIPEAF
NA 11 TRBV18 ASSGPNTDTQY
NA 12 TRBV7-8 ASRVEGVNTEAF
many 8 TRBV20-1 SARYGEQF
many 10 TRBV28 ASSPRGDTQY
few 12 TRBV9 ASSVGPGAYGYT
few 12 TRBV19 ASSIAGKYNEQF
few 13 TRBV19 ASSMGQGAKNIQY
medium-sized 14 TRBV12-3/TRBV12-4 ASSLGVGRGADTQY
NA 9 TRBV30 AWDRGYEQY
many 12 TRBV7-8 ASSLGTGLYGYT
NA 13 TRBV5-1 ASSPPGHGYNEQF
many 10 TRBV5-1 ASKGSESPLH
many 13 TRBV6-2/TRBV6-3 ASSDGLAGYNEQF
many 10 TRBV10-2 ASSTGPGGYT
many 15 TRBV12-3/TRBV12-4 ASSREVLAGATGELF
few 9 TRBV20-1 SAAPYYEQY
few 14 TRBV28 ASSAPRQLLNTEAF
many 13 TRBV5-1 ASSLLAGNTGELF
many 10 TRBV10-3 AISDSFYEQY
NA 14 TRBV28 ASSFPWTSGDNEQF
NA 9 TRBV20-1 SARGRGEQY
many 12 TRBV11-3 ASSALEPFLSYT
many 12 TRBV10-2 ASSGGQAKNIQY
many 13 TRBV28 ASSPFGTGNTEAF
many 14 TRBV2 ASSEKARPLGDTQY
many 10 TRBV3-1 ASSLAPDTQY
few 14 TRBV11-2 ASSLFRGNGANVLT
many 13 TRBV7-9 ASSTQSLFQNEQF
few 12 TRBV6-1 ASSGSQGNQPQH
many 15 TRBV4-1 ASSQSGTPTWNGELF
many 13 TRBV6-2/TRBV6-3 ASSSGQGGSYEQY
few 12 TRBV7-3 ASSLMTGGDTQY
few 10 TRBV11-2 ASSAVEETQY
NA 12 TRBV29-1 SVEVTGLTDTQY
few 18 TRBV2 ASRGQRTGAARSYNSPLH
many 8 TRBV30 AWRDTEAF
few 12 TRBV20-1 SAETSGGTDTQY
many 11 TRBV15 ATSRVVYQPQH
NA 13 TRBV28 ASNVGTVSNQPQH
NA 10 TRBV7-2 ASSPMTDTQY
few 12 TRBV3-1 ASSKGGGTYEQY
NA 12 TRBV20-1 SARAGTGGSGYT
many 9 TRBV18 ASSPDMSPF
many 12 TRBV7-2 ASSLGQGNQPQH
many 13 TRBV12-3/TRBV12-4 ASSPDRGGTGELF
NA 13 TRBV27 ASSLRQGVREKLF